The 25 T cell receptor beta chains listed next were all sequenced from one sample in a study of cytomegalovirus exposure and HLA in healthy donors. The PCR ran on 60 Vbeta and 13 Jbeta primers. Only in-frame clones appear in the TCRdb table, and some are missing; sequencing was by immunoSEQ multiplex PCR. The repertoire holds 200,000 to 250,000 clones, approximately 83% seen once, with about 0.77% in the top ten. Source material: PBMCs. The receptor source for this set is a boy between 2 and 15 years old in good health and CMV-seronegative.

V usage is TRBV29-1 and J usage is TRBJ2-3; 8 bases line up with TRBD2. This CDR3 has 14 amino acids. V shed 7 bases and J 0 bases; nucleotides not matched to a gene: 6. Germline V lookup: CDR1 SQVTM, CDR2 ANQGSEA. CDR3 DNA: TGCAGCGACACTAGCGGAGTTAGCACAGATACGCAGTATTTT. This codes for CSDTSGVSTDTQYF.

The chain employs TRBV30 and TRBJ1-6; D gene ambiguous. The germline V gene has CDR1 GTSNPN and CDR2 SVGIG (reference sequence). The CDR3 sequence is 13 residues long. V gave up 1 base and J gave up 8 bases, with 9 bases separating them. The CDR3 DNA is TGTGCCTGGAGTGGAGGTACCGATTCACCCCTCCACTTT. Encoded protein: CAWSGGTDSPLHF.

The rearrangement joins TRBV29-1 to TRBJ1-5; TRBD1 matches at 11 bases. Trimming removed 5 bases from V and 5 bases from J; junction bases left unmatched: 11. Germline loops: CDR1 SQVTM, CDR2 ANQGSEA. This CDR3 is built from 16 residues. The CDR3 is CSVIPGQGVGDQPQHF. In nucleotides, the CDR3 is TGCAGCGTTATACCGGGACAGGGGGTAGGAGATCAGCCCCAGCATTTT.

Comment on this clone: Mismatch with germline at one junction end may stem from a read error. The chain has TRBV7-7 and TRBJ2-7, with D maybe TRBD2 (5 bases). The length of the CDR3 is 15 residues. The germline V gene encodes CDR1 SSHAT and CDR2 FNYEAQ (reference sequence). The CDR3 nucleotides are TGTGCTAGCAGCTTAGAGATTGGGAGCTCCTACGAGCAGTACTTC. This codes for CASSLEIGSSYEQYF. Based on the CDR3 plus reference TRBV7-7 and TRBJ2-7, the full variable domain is GAGVSQSPRYKVTKRGQDVTLRCDPISSHATLYWYQQALGQGPEFLTYFNYEAQPDKSGLPSDRFSAERPEGSISTLTIQRTEQRDSAMYRCASSLEIGSSYEQYFGPGTRLTVT.

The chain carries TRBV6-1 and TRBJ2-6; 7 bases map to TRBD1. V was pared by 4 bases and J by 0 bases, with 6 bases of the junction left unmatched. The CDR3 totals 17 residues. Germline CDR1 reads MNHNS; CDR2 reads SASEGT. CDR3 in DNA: TGTGCCAGCAGTGGGGACAGTTCAAACTCTGGGGCCAACGTCCTGACTTTC. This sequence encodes CASSGDSSNSGANVLTF.

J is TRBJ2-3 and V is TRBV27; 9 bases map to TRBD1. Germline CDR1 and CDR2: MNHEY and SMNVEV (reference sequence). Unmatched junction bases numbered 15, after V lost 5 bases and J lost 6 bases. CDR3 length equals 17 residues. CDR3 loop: CASSSPMDRGSWDTQYF. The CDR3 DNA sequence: TGTGCCAGCAGTAGTCCAATGGACAGGGGAAGCTGGGATACGCAGTATTTT.

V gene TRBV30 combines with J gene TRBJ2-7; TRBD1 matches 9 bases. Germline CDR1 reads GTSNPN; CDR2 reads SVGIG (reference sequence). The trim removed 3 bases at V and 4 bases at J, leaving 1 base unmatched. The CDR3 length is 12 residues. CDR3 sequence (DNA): TGTGCCTGGAGGGGGACAGGGTACGAGCAGTACTTC. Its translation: CAWRGTGYEQYF.

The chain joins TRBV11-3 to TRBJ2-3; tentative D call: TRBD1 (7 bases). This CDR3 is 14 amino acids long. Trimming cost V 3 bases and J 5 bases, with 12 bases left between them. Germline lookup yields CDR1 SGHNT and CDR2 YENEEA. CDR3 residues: CASSFGQEGDTQYF. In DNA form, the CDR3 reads TGTGCCAGCAGCTTCGGACAGGAGGGAGATACGCAGTATTTT.

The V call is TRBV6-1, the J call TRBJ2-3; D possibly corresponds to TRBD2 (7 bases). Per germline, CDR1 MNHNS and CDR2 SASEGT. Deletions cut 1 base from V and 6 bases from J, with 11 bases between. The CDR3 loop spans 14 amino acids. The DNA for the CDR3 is TGTGCCAGCAGTGAAGGTGGGGGGGCCGATACGCAGTATTTT. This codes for CASSEGGGADTQYF.

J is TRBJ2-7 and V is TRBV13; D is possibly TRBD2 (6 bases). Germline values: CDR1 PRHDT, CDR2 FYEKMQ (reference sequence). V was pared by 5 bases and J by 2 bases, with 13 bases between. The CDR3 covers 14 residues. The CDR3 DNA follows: TGTGCCAGCAGCAATACCGGGAGCCCCTACGAGCAGTACTTC. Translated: CASSNTGSPYEQYF.

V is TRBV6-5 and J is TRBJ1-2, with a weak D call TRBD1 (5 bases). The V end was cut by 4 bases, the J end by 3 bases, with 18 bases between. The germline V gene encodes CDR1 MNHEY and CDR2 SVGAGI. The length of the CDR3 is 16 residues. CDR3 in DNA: TGTGCCAGCAGTTCCCCGCGGGGCGGGAGGGACTATGGCTACACCTTC. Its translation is CASSSPRGGRDYGYTF.

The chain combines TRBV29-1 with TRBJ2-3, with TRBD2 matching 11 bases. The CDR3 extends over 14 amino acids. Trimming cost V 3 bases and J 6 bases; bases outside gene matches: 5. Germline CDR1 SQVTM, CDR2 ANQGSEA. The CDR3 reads CSVEVSGRVDTQYF. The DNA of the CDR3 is TGCAGCGTTGAGGTTAGCGGGAGGGTTGATACGCAGTATTTT.

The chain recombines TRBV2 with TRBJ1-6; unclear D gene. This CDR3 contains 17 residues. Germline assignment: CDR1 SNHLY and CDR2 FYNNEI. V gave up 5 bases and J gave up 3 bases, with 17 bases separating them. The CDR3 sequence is CASSTPVEGSYNSPLHF. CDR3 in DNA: TGTGCCAGCAGTACCCCCGTGGAGGGCAGCTATAATTCACCCCTCCACTTT.

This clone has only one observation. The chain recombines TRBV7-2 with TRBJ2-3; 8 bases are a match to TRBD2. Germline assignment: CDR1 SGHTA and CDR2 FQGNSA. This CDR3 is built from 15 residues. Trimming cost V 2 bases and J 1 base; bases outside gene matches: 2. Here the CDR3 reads CASSLLTSGTDTQYF. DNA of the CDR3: TGTGCCAGCAGCTTATTGACTAGCGGCACAGATACGCAGTATTTT.

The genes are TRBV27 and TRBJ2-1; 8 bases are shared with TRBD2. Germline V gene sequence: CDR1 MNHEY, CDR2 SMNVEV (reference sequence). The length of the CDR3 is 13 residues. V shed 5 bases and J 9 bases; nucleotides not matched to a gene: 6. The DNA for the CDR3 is TGTGCCAGCAGTAGCCGGGGGGGGATTGAGCAGTTCTTC. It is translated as CASSSRGGIEQFF.

CDR3 bases: TGTGCCAGCAGTGCCCCCCCTTACGAGCAGTACTTC. Amino acid sequence: CASSAPPYEQYF. The rearrangement links TRBV27 to TRBJ2-5; D is uncertain. With the DNA end fitting TRBJ2-7 better, the J assignment may be wrong. Germline V gene data show CDR1 as MNHEY and CDR2 as SMNVEV (reference sequence). CDR3 length: 12 amino acids.

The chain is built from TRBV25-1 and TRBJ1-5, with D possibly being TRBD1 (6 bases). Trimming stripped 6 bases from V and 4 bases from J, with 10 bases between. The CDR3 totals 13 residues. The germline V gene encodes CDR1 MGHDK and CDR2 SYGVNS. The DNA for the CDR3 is TGTGCCAGCAGACAGGGCCCGAATCAGCCCCAGCATTTT. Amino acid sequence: CASRQGPNQPQHF.

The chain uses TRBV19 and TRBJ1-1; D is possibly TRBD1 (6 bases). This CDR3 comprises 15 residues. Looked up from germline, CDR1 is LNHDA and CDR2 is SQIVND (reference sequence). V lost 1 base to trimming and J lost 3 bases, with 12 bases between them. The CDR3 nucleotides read TGTGCCAGTAGTATAGGACTACAGGGTTACACTGAAGCTTTCTTT. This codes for CASSIGLQGYTEAFF.

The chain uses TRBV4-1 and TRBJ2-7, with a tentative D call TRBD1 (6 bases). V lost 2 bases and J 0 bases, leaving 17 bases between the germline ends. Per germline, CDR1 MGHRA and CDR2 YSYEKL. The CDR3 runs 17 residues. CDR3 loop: CASSQSFRGVNSYEQYF. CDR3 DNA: TGCGCCAGCAGCCAAAGCTTCAGGGGAGTCAACTCCTACGAGCAGTACTTC.

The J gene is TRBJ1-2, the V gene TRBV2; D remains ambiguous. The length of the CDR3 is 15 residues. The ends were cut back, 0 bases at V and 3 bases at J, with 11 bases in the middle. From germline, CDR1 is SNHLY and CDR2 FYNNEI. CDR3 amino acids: CASSEASAGYYGYTF. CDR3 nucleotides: TGTGCCAGCAGTGAAGCATCCGCGGGGTACTATGGCTACACCTTC.

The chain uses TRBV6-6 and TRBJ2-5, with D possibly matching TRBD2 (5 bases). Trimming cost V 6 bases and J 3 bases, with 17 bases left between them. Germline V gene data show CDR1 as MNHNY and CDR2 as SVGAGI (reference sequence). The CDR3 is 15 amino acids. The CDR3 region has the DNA TGTGCCAGCAGACTCGACACCGTCGGGGAAGAGACCCAGTACTTC. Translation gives CASRLDTVGEETQYF.

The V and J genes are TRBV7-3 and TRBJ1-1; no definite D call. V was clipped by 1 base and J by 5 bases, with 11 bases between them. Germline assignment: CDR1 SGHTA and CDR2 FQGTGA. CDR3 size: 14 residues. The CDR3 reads CASSLRVIGTEAFF. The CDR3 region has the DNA TGTGCCAGCAGCTTAAGAGTCATCGGGACTGAAGCTTTCTTT. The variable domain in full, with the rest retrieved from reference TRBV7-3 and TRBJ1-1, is GAGVSQTPSNKVTEKGKYVELRCDPISGHTALYWYRQSLGQGPEFLIYFQGTGAADDSGLPNDRFFAVRPEGSVSTLKIQRTERGDSAVYLCASSLRVIGTEAFFGQGTRLTVV.

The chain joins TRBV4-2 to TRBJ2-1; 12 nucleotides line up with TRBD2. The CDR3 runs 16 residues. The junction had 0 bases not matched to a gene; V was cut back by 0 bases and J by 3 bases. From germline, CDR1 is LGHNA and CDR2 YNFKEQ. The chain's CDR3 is CASSQELAGGYNEQFF. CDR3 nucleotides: TGTGCCAGCAGCCAAGAACTAGCGGGAGGCTACAATGAGCAGTTCTTC.

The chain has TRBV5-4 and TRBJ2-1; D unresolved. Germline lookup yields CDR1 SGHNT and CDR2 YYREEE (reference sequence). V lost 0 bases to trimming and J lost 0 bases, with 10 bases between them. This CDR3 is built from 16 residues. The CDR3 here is CASSLDGAVSYNEQFF. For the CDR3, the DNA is TGTGCCAGCAGCTTGGACGGAGCTGTCTCCTACAATGAGCAGTTCTTC.

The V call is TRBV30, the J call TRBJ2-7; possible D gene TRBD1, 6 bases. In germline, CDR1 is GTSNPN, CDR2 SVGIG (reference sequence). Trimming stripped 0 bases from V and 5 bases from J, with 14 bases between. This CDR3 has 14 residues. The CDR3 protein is CAWSVGGSGDEQYF. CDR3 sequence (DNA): TGTGCCTGGAGTGTAGGGGGTTCCGGGGACGAGCAGTACTTC.